The next 2 T cell receptor beta chains were all read from a single sample in a study of blood T cell repertoires in COVID-19. Generated by immunoSEQ multiplex PCR, the TCRdb table keeps only in-frame clones and is missing some. This sample yields some 67,000 clones, of which roughly 90% are seen a single time; about 1.2% belongs to the top ten. Specimen: peripheral blood. The receptors come from a woman in her fifties or sixties with acute or convalescent COVID-19.

V and J are TRBV28 and TRBJ1-3; D is ambiguous. The ends were cut back, 3 bases at V and 2 bases at J, with 2 bases in the middle. The length of the CDR3 is 12 residues. The V gene's germline CDR1 is MDHEN and CDR2 SYDVKM. The CDR3 region is CASSFAGNTIYF. The CDR3 DNA reads as TGTGCCAGCAGTTTCGCTGGAAACACCATATATTTT.

The chain recombines TRBV6-2 or TRBV6-3 with TRBJ1-2; D is perhaps TRBD1 (5 bases). The V end lost 5 bases, the J end lost 6 bases, and 16 bases lay between the germline ends. Germline assignment: CDR1 MNHEY and CDR2 SVGEGT. This CDR3 comprises 14 residues. The CDR3 loop is CASSPAGRVHGYTF. CDR3 nucleotides: TGTGCCAGCAGTCCCGCAGGGAGGGTACATGGCTACACCTTC.